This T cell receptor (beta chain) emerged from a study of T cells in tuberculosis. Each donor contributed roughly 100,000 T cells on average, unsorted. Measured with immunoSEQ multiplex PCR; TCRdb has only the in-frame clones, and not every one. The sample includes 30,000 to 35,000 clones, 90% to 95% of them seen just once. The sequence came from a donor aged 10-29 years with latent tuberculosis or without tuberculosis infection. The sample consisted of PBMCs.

The CDR3 loop is CASSATGSTDTQYF. Here the CDR3 DNA reads TGTGCCAGCAGCGCGACAGGGAGCACAGATACGCAGTATTTT. This chain uses TRBV9 with TRBJ2-3; 7 positions match TRBD1. The germline V gene encodes CDR1 SGDLS and CDR2 YYNGEE. This CDR3 is 14 amino acids long. Trimming took 3 bases from V and 0 from J; bases not matched to a gene: 1.